This T cell receptor (beta chain) was sequenced during a study of CXCR3-negative and CXCR3-positive naive CD8 T cells (dated by TCRdb to about 2019). Study-level background: In total, about 135 million TRB reads were obtained, corresponding to roughly 1.5 +/- 0.3 million reads per library. The diversity and physicochemical repertoire analyses included 11 donors pooled from two independent experiments. TRBV-TRBJ cluster analysis included naive subsets from roughly 5 donors and memory cells from 3 donors. What the authors observed across the whole study: Within the same donor, TRBV-TRBJ usage looked similar between naive CXCR3-negative and CXCR3-positive cells, but memory cells had distinct patterns. Freshly isolated PBMCs were used for most assays because CXCR3 expression went down partially after cryopreservation. Both naive subsets had comparably high repertoire diversity, while memory CD8+ T cells had much lower repertoire diversity. Because surface CD5, which has been linked to self-reactivity in mice, was comparable between naive subsets, TCR interaction strength was also inferred from TRB CDR3 physicochemical properties.

The instrument given in TCRdb is NextSeq 550. The Human TCR Profiling Kit (MiLaboratory) was used to make UMI-labeled 5' RACE TRB cDNA libraries. The full amount of extracted RNA was used for cDNA synthesis, and the full amount of resulting cDNA was used for PCR amplification. Libraries were prepared in parallel with an identical number of PCR cycles. The original pipeline was this. About 54,000 +/- 9,700 unique UMI-labeled TRB cDNA molecules per library were extracted with MIGEC and MiXCR, with at least two reads per UMI required. Each library averaged about 37,000 +/- 9,700 functional in-frame TRB CDR3 nucleotide clonotypes without stop codons. After each sample was downsampled to 5000 UMI-labeled TRB molecules, VDJtools was used to calculate diversity metrics such as normalized Shannon-Wiener and Chao1. VDJtools was used to calculate clonotype-size-weighted physicochemical properties of the central five CDR3 residues, namely interaction energy, strength, volume and Kidera factor 4. After reprocessing by TCRdb, each CDR3 protein sequence is one entry, and no DNA is given. TCRdb, not the authors, supplied the V and J calls. The sample table holds more than 45,000 distinct CDR3 sequences. 15% of the sample is taken by the ten largest.

Notes on this clonotype: What antigen it recognizes has not been identified.

Each CD8+ T cell subset was flow-sorted in triplicate, and 250,000 to 350,000 cells per subset were placed directly into RLT lysis buffer. Peripheral blood mononuclear cells were isolated from buffy coats using standard density gradient centrifugation. An RNeasy Mini Kit was used to extract total RNA from the sorted cells. Material for sequencing was memory CD8+ T cells from blood. According to the study, the label for this sample's cell subset or site signals: conventional CD8+ memory T cells (TMEM), sorted as controls. The TCR was taken from a human donor in good health. Some clones in this sample may be carry-over from other donors' samples.

The CDR3: CSAIDYSTGELFF. The chain uses TRBV20-1 and TRBJ2-2; the TRBD2 assignment by TCRdb is unverifiable without DNA. The germline V gene (reference sequence) gives CDR1 as DFQATT and CDR2 as SNEGSKA. From cysteine to phenylalanine, the CDR3 is 13 amino acids long. The protein alone is recorded here.